Below, 8 T cell receptor beta chains from the same sample are listed, as sequenced in a study of T cells in localized non-small cell lung cancer. Method: immunoSEQ multiplex PCR; TCRdb's copy keeps in-frame clones and lacks some. The profile shows about 11,000 clones, 82% of them singletons. The material sequenced was peripheral blood mononuclear cells, taken before any cancer treatment. Source of these receptors: a female donor of 60 years or more with stage II lung adenocarcinoma.

This chain uses TRBV7-2 with TRBJ1-1, with D tentatively TRBD1 (6 bases). CDR1 is SGHTA, CDR2 FQGNSA, per germline. The CDR3 has 15 amino acids. The V and J ends lost 5 bases and 9 bases respectively, with 22 bases between them. The CDR3 loop is CASSVGGAGGRKAFF. The CDR3 region has the DNA TGTGCCAGCAGCGTGGGGGGGGCAGGAGGTAGGAAAGCTTTCTTT.

The gene calls are TRBV6-6 and TRBJ2-1, with 8 positions matching TRBD2. Germline CDR1 reads MNHNY; CDR2 reads SVGAGI (reference sequence). With V trimmed by 1 base and J by 3 bases, 2 bases remained unmatched. This CDR3 has 15 residues. CDR3 DNA sequence: TGTGCCAGCAGTTACTTAGGGACTAGCTACAATGAGCAGTTCTTC. Residues: CASSYLGTSYNEQFF.

The chain couples TRBV11-2 to TRBJ1-4; 12 positions agree with TRBD1. The CDR3 extends over 14 amino acids. Germline V gene lookup returns CDR1 SGHAT and CDR2 FQNNGV. V shed 5 bases, J shed 8 bases, and the junction held 3 bases outside the gene matches. CDR3 bases: TGTGCCAGCAGCCCGGGACAGGGGGCGGAAAAACTGTTTTTT. It encodes CASSPGQGAEKLFF.

The rearrangement links TRBV5-3 to TRBJ2-6; D gene unclear. TRBV5-3 is reported as an ORF; its role is uncertain. V was pared by 7 bases and J by 5 bases, with 22 bases between. The CDR3 has 17 amino acids. DNA for the CDR3: TGTGCCAGAGGATACCATGGTGAACAAAGTCGGGCCAACGTCCTGACTTTC. Translating gives CARGYHGEQSRANVLTF.

As DNA, the CDR3 is TGTGGCATGCAGGCTACACAAAGTCGGGCCAACGTCCTGACTTTC. This sequence encodes CGMQATQSRANVLTF. The chain couples TRBV8-2 to TRBJ2-6; the listed D gene, TRBD1, was not tested against the DNA. TRBV8-2 is classified as a pseudogene. This CDR3 spans 15 amino acids.

This rearrangement joins TRBV6-1 to TRBJ2-2, with 11 bases lining up with TRBD2. Germline V gives CDR1 MNHNS, CDR2 SASEGT. This CDR3 region has 15 residues. V dropped 5 bases and J dropped 3; count of bases not matched to a gene: 2. The CDR3 coding sequence is TGTGCCAGCAGTAAGGGACTAGCGGACACCGGGGAGCTGTTTTTT. Translated: CASSKGLADTGELFF.

This clone has only a few counts. The chain carries TRBV4-1 and TRBJ2-3, with TRBD1 identical over 7 bases. V dropped 0 bases and J dropped 2; count of bases not matched to a gene: 8. Looked up from germline, CDR1 is MGHRA and CDR2 is YSYEKL. CDR3 length: 17 amino acids. CDR3 DNA: TGCGCCAGCAGCCAAGATTCGACAGGGACCGTCACAGATACGCAGTATTTT. Its translation is CASSQDSTGTVTDTQYF.

The chain employs TRBV28 and TRBJ2-6; 7 bases match TRBD1. Germline loops: CDR1 MDHEN, CDR2 SYDVKM. The length of the CDR3 is 14 residues. V lost 5 bases, J lost 6 bases, and 4 bases stayed unmatched. CDR3 coding DNA: TGTGCCAGCAGTACAGGGGTCGAGGCCAACGTCCTGACTTTC. This sequence encodes CASSTGVEANVLTF.